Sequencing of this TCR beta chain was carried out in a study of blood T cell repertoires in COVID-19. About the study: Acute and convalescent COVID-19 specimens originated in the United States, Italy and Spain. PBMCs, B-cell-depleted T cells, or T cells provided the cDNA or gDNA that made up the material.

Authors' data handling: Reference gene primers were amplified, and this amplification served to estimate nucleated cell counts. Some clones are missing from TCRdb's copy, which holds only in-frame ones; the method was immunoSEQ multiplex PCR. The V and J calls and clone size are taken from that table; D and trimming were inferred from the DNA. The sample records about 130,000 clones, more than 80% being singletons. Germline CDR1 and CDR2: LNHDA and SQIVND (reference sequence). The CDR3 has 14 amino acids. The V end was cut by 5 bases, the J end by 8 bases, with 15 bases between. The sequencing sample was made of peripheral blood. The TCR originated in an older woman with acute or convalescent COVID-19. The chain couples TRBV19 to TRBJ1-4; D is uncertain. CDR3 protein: CASSVRDRQEKLFF. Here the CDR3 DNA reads TGTGCCAGTAGTGTTCGGGATCGCCAAGAAAAACTGTTTTTT.